Each of the 18 T cell receptor beta chains below was sequenced from the same sample in a study of OX40 agonist ivuxolimab in advanced cancers. Sequencing was performed with immunoSEQ multiplex PCR; in TCRdb, only in-frame clones are kept and a portion is missing. The data show tens of thousands of clones, with roughly four fifths seen just once and approximately 0.63% held by the top ten. Source: CD4+ or CD8+ T cells sorted from blood, taken in a trial of the OX40 agonist ivuxolimab. The source of these receptors is an adult with an advanced solid tumor such as melanoma, head and neck, liver or kidney cancer.

The rearrangement links TRBV30 to TRBJ2-1; a possible D gene is TRBD2 (5 bases). The V end was cut by 0 bases, the J end by 9 bases, with 12 bases between. The germline V gene encodes CDR1 GTSNPN and CDR2 SVGIG (reference sequence). This CDR3 contains 13 residues. The DNA for the CDR3 is TGTGCCTGGAGTGTAGAGGGTGTCACTGAGCAGTTCTTC. Protein sequence: CAWSVEGVTEQFF.

The genes are TRBV5-4 and TRBJ2-5; D is ambiguous. The V gene's germline CDR1 is SGHNT and CDR2 YYREEE (reference sequence). The CDR3 length is 13 residues. The germline V and J ends were trimmed by 5 bases and 11 bases, with 19 bases remaining between them. The CDR3 DNA reads as TGTGCCAGCAGGGAAGCTTTGGCCTTGGAGCAGTACTTC. Amino acids: CASREALALEQYF.

Turning to this clone: The sample holds other DNA sequences that translate to the same CDR3. V gene TRBV27 combines with J gene TRBJ2-5; TRBD1 or TRBD2 may be the D gene (5 bases each). CDR3 length: 14 amino acids. Deletions cut 2 bases from V and 4 bases from J, with 11 bases between. Germline V lookup: CDR1 MNHEY, CDR2 SMNVEV (reference sequence). Here the CDR3 DNA reads TGTGCCAGCAGTTTAAGGGGAGTAGGAGAGACCCAGTACTTC. It specifies CASSLRGVGETQYF.

This clone was seen more than once but under ten times. This rearrangement joins TRBV6-1 to TRBJ1-6, with D possibly being TRBD1 (5 bases). The germline V gene has CDR1 MNHNS and CDR2 SASEGT. This CDR3 region has 17 residues. Trimming cost V 3 bases and J 0 bases, with 12 bases left between them. CDR3 coding DNA: TGTGCCAGCAGTGATGACAGCATCCTCTCCTATAATTCACCCCTCCACTTT. Protein product: CASSDDSILSYNSPLHF.

The V call is TRBV6-6, the J call TRBJ2-1; D gene uncertain. V was trimmed by 9 bases and J by 0 bases, leaving 9 bases between them. The germline gives CDR1 MNHNY, CDR2 SVGAGI (reference sequence). The CDR3 extends over 13 amino acids. The CDR3 here is CASMRYSYNEQFF. DNA of the CDR3: TGTGCCAGTATGCGGTACTCCTACAATGAGCAGTTCTTC.

The chain recombines TRBV5-1 with TRBJ2-5; no firm D call. The germline gives CDR1 SGHRS, CDR2 YFSETQ. The CDR3 loop spans 13 amino acids. Trimming pared 2 bases from V and 5 bases from J, leaving 10 bases between. CDR3 in DNA: TGCGCCAGCAGCTTTAGTGTCGGGGAGACCCAGTACTTC. Its protein product is CASSFSVGETQYF. The complete variable domain, with remaining parts taken from reference TRBV5-1 and TRBJ2-5, reads KAGVTQTPRYLIKTRGQQVTLSCSPISGHRSVSWYQQTPGQGLQFLFEYFSETQRNKGNFPGRFSGRQFSNSRSEMNVSTLELGDSALYLCASSFSVGETQYFGPGTRLLVL.

The genes are TRBV14 and TRBJ2-7; 14 nucleotides line up with TRBD2. Germline assignment: CDR1 SGHDN and CDR2 FVKESK. V lost 5 bases, J lost 3 bases, and 12 bases stayed unmatched. CDR3 length: 18 residues. The CDR3 protein is CASSSGTSGSYGYYEQYF. CDR3 DNA: TGTGCCAGCAGCTCCGGGACTAGCGGGAGTTACGGTTACTACGAGCAGTACTTC.

The V call is TRBV5-4, the J call TRBJ2-5, with D perhaps matching TRBD2 (7 bases). The DNA matches TRBJ2-7 better at its end, which makes the J call doubtful. This CDR3 spans 14 amino acids. Looked up from germline, CDR1 is SGHNT and CDR2 is YYREEE (reference sequence). The CDR3 sequence: CASSVLGGRREQYF. Here the CDR3 DNA reads TGTGCCAGCAGCGTTCTGGGGGGGCGACGCGAGCAGTACTTC.

The chain joins TRBV11-3 to TRBJ2-1, with D perhaps being TRBD1 or TRBD2 (5 bases each). V dropped 4 bases and J dropped 9 bases, with 19 bases sitting between them. The germline CDR1 and CDR2 sequences are SGHNT and YENEEA. The CDR3 extends over 15 amino acids. The CDR3 region is CASSSVRGGHGEQFF. The CDR3 DNA reads TGTGCCAGCAGCTCAGTTCGTGGGGGTCACGGTGAGCAGTTCTTC. Based on the CDR3 plus reference TRBV11-3 and TRBJ2-1, the full variable domain is EAGVVQSPRYKIIEKKQPVAFWCNPISGHNTLYWYLQNLGQGPELLIRYENEEAVDDSQLPKDRFSAERLKGVDSTLKIQPAELGDSAVYLCASSSVRGGHGEQFFGPGTRLTVL.

The chain couples TRBV6-1 to TRBJ2-5; D gene unclear. This CDR3 spans 11 amino acids. Germline V gives CDR1 MNHNS, CDR2 SASEGT. The V end was cut by 3 bases, the J end by 5 bases, with 4 bases between. CDR3 DNA: TGTGCCAGCAGTGAGACGGAGACCCAGTACTTC. Its protein is CASSETETQYF.

The rearrangement joins TRBV5-1 to TRBJ1-1; D unclear. This CDR3 has 13 amino acids. Trimming took 4 bases from V and 0 from J, leaving 7 bases between them. Germline-derived CDR1 and CDR2 are SGHRS and YFSETQ. DNA for the CDR3: TGCGCCAGCAGCCAGCAGGTGAACACTGAAGCTTTCTTT. Translated, it gives CASSQQVNTEAFF.

The genes are TRBV2 and TRBJ2-7; no firm D call. The CDR3 sequence is 14 residues long. Trimming took 4 bases from V and 0 from J, leaving 10 bases between them. Germline loops: CDR1 SNHLY, CDR2 FYNNEI. CDR3 loop: CASSVVGFSYEQYF. The CDR3 nucleotides are TGTGCCAGCAGTGTTGTGGGGTTCTCCTACGAGCAGTACTTC. The full variable domain, with the rest looked up from reference TRBV2 and TRBJ2-7, is EPEVTQTPSHQVTQMGQEVILRCVPISNHLYFYWYRQILGQKVEFLVSFYNNEISEKSEIFDDQFSVERPDGSNFTLKIRSTKLEDSAMYFCASSVVGFSYEQYFGPGTRLTVT.

The rearrangement links TRBV6-6 to TRBJ1-5; unclear D gene. Deletions cut 2 bases from V and 2 bases from J, with 7 bases between. Germline values: CDR1 MNHNY, CDR2 SVGAGI (reference sequence). The CDR3 sequence is 14 residues long. The CDR3, as DNA: TGTGCCAGCAGTTACAGCTCGGGCAATCAGCCCCAGCATTTT. Its protein is CASSYSSGNQPQHF.

The CDR3 protein is CASSNTGPNQPQHF. The DNA of the CDR3 is TGTGCCAGCAGTAATACGGGCCCCAATCAGCCCCAGCATTTT. V is TRBV6-6 and J is TRBJ1-5, with unresolved D. CDR3 length equals 14 residues. Per the germline V gene, CDR1 is MNHNY and CDR2 is SVGAGI (reference sequence). V dropped 5 bases and J dropped 3 bases, with 11 bases sitting between them.

This CDR3 reads CASSLPESDTQYF. CDR3 bases: TGTGCCAGCAGCTTACCGGAGTCAGATACGCAGTATTTT. The rearrangement links TRBV11-3 to TRBJ2-3, with D unresolved. The CDR3 sequence is 13 residues long. The V and J ends lost 2 bases and 4 bases respectively, with 7 bases between them. Germline loops: CDR1 SGHNT, CDR2 YENEEA.

The V gene is TRBV5-6, the J gene TRBJ2-5, with 8 bases matching TRBD1. The CDR3 is 14 residues long. Germline trimming cut 4 bases from V and 4 bases from J; bases unmatched to any gene: 6. Germline CDR1 and CDR2: SGHDT and YYEEEE. The CDR3 protein is CASSAQGTGETQYF. CDR3 coding DNA: TGTGCCAGCAGCGCACAGGGGACAGGAGAGACCCAGTACTTC.

The chain joins TRBV4-1 to TRBJ1-2; 9 bases agree with TRBD1. This CDR3 contains 17 residues. The ends lost 0 bases at V and 4 bases at J; junction bases unmatched: 9. Germline assignment: CDR1 MGHRA and CDR2 YSYEKL. The CDR3 protein is CASSQDLGTGFGYGYTF. DNA of the CDR3: TGCGCCAGCAGCCAAGATTTAGGGACAGGGTTTGGCTATGGCTACACCTTC.

This clone has only one observation. J is TRBJ2-7 and V is TRBV7-2; D is unclear. The length of the CDR3 is 13 residues. Trimming removed 2 bases at V and 0 bases at J, with 5 bases between. Germline-derived CDR1 and CDR2 are SGHTA and FQGNSA. The CDR3 loop reads CASSLTLSYEQYF. The DNA for the CDR3 is TGTGCCAGCAGCTTAACTCTCTCCTACGAGCAGTACTTC.